The 27 T cell receptor beta chains below were found in one sample sequenced in a study of cytomegalovirus exposure and HLA in healthy donors. PCR amplification relied on 60 Vbeta primers (plus 13 Jbeta primers). Clones were sequenced by immunoSEQ multiplex PCR, and TCRdb holds only the in-frame ones, with some missing. Among around 200,000 clones listed, about four fifths were seen once. The sequenced material came from PBMCs. These receptors were collected from a man in his fifties or sixties in good health and CMV-seronegative.

This chain connects TRBV18 to TRBJ2-1; TRBD2 matches 9 bases. The CDR3 totals 17 residues. Germline CDR1 reads KGHSH; CDR2 reads LQKENI. V lost 3 bases and J lost 8; bases outside the gene matches: 14. In nucleotides, the CDR3 is TGTGCCAGCTCACCCCCCAGATTGGGACTAGCAAATGATGAGCAGTTCTTC. It is translated as CASSPPRLGLANDEQFF.

This chain uses TRBV19 with TRBJ1-1; weak D call: TRBD1 (5 bases). Looked up from germline, CDR1 is LNHDA and CDR2 is SQIVND (reference sequence). V lost 7 bases, J lost 5 bases, and 17 bases lay in between. This CDR3 region has 14 residues. The CDR3 coding sequence is TGTGCCAGTAAGGGGCCCGGAGGGAGGACTGAAGCTTTCTTT. Translating gives CASKGPGGRTEAFF.

The genes are TRBV4-2 and TRBJ1-4, with TRBD1 matching over 8 bases. The CDR3 runs to 17 residues. Germline assignment: CDR1 LGHNA and CDR2 YNFKEQ. V lost 5 bases, J lost 0 bases, and 8 bases stayed unmatched. For the CDR3, the DNA is TGTGCCAGCAGCACTAACGACAGGGGCGCAACTAATGAAAAACTGTTTTTT. It codes for CASSTNDRGATNEKLFF.

The chain has TRBV18 and TRBJ2-7, with TRBD1 matching over 10 bases. The V segment lost 0 bases and the J segment 3 bases; nucleotides outside the gene matches: 11. Germline CDR1 is KGHSH and CDR2 is LQKENI. The CDR3 has 18 residues. In DNA form, the CDR3 reads TGTGCCAGCTCACCACCCCAATCGACAGGGGGCGCCTACTACGAGCAGTACTTC. It codes for CASSPPQSTGGAYYEQYF.

V gene TRBV15 combines with J gene TRBJ2-7, with TRBD2 as a possible D gene (5 bases). This CDR3 is 15 amino acids long. The germline CDR1 and CDR2 sequences are LNHNV and YYDKDF (reference sequence). With 1 base removed from V and 2 bases from J, the gap between germline ends came to 12 bases. The CDR3: CATSRGRGPTYEQYF. The CDR3 nucleotides read TGTGCCACCAGCAGAGGACGGGGTCCCACCTACGAGCAGTACTTC.

V is TRBV6-1 and J is TRBJ1-2; TRBD1 matches 7 bases. There are 15 residues in the CDR3. Germline V gene sequence: CDR1 MNHNS, CDR2 SASEGT. Germline trimming cut 4 bases from V and 6 bases from J; bases unmatched to any gene: 11. DNA of the CDR3: TGTGCCAGCAGTGGACCAAACAGGGGATGGAATGGCTACACCTTC. Translation gives CASSGPNRGWNGYTF.

A single count supports this clone. V gene TRBV10-3 combines with J gene TRBJ1-1; 8 bases agree with TRBD1. Looked up from germline, CDR1 is ENHRY and CDR2 is SYGVKD. The CDR3 loop spans 14 amino acids. The junction had 1 base not matched to a gene; V was cut back by 0 bases and J by 4 bases. DNA for the CDR3: TGTGCCATCAGTGAGTCTACAGGGGGCACTGAAGCTTTCTTT. Translating gives CAISESTGGTEAFF.

The genes are TRBV7-3 and TRBJ2-3; D possibly corresponds to TRBD1 (6 bases). V was trimmed by 5 bases and J by 5 bases, leaving 14 bases between them. CDR3 length: 14 residues. Looked up from germline, CDR1 is SGHTA and CDR2 is FQGTGA. CDR3 DNA sequence: TGTGCCAGCAGCCCATTTTCAGGGGTAGATACGCAGTATTTT. Protein product: CASSPFSGVDTQYF. Supplemented by reference TRBV7-3 and TRBJ2-3, the full variable domain reads GAGVSQTPSNKVTEKGKYVELRCDPISGHTALYWYRQSLGQGPEFLIYFQGTGAADDSGLPNDRFFAVRPEGSVSTLKIQRTERGDSAVYLCASSPFSGVDTQYFGPGTRLTVL.

V and J are TRBV28 and TRBJ1-4; no reliable D call. Trimming left V 7 bases short and J 8 bases short, with 20 bases between. CDR1 MDHEN and CDR2 SYDVKM come from the germline V gene. This CDR3 comprises 15 residues. In DNA form, the CDR3 reads TGTGCCAGCACCCGAAAACACCCGACCAGGGAAAAACTGTTTTTT. Its translation is CASTRKHPTREKLFF.

The genes are TRBV4-3 and TRBJ1-2; D possibly corresponds to TRBD1 (6 bases). Trimming took 2 bases from V and 4 from J, leaving 14 bases between them. The germline V gene has CDR1 LGHNA and CDR2 YSLEER. The CDR3 consists of 15 residues. CDR3 residues: CASSQSRTASYGYTF. CDR3 coding DNA: TGCGCCAGCAGCCAATCCCGGACAGCGAGCTATGGCTACACCTTC.

The V gene is TRBV18, the J gene TRBJ2-5; D possibly corresponds to TRBD2 (5 bases). This CDR3 is built from 13 residues. Looked up from germline, CDR1 is KGHSH and CDR2 is LQKENI. The V end was cut by 3 bases, the J end by 5 bases, with 10 bases between. The CDR3, as DNA: TGTGCCAGCTCACCCCGGCAGCGGGAGACCCAGTACTTC. Protein: CASSPRQRETQYF.

The CDR3 nucleotides are TGTGCCAGTAGTGTCACAGGGATCGGAGGTGAAAAACTGTTTTTT. It translates to CASSVTGIGGEKLFF. The chain carries TRBV19 and TRBJ1-4; D might be TRBD1 (6 bases). The CDR3 totals 15 residues. Trimming took 5 bases from V and 7 from J, leaving 17 bases between them. Germline V gene sequence: CDR1 LNHDA, CDR2 SQIVND (reference sequence).

The chain is built from TRBV5-4 and TRBJ2-2; TRBD1 aligns across 8 bases. Losses at the gene ends were 5 bases for V and 4 bases for J; bases not matched to a gene: 1. Germline V gene sequence: CDR1 SGHNT, CDR2 YYREEE (reference sequence). The CDR3 is 13 residues long. The CDR3 reads CASRTGVTGELFF. For the CDR3, the DNA is TGTGCCAGCAGGACAGGGGTCACCGGGGAGCTGTTTTTT.

The chain carries TRBV28 and TRBJ2-1; TRBD2 agrees at 8 bases. CDR3 size: 16 residues. Germline CDR1 reads MDHEN; CDR2 reads SYDVKM. V shed 3 bases and J 8 bases; nucleotides not matched to a gene: 12. The CDR3 loop is CASSLLSSGSNDEQFF. The CDR3 DNA sequence: TGTGCCAGCAGTTTGCTATCCAGCGGGAGTAATGATGAGCAGTTCTTC.

The genes are TRBV4-1 and TRBJ1-4; 9 positions agree with TRBD1. Germline assignment: CDR1 MGHRA and CDR2 YSYEKL. This CDR3 has 16 residues. J lost 7 bases, V lost 8 bases, and 14 bases had no gene match. The CDR3 region is CASDPSNRGLVEKLFF. CDR3 coding DNA: TGCGCCAGCGATCCCTCAAACAGGGGGCTTGTTGAAAAACTGTTTTTT.

The V call is TRBV10-2, the J call TRBJ2-5; 12 nucleotides agree with TRBD2. CDR3 length: 14 residues. The V gene end was trimmed by 6 bases and the J gene end by 5 bases; junction bases not matched to a gene: 4. CDR1 and CDR2 from the germline V gene are WSHSY and SAAADI. The CDR3 DNA reads as TGCGCCAGCAGACTAGCGGGGGGCATGGAGACCCAGTACTTC. Residues: CASRLAGGMETQYF.

V and J are TRBV6-1 and TRBJ2-7; a weak D match, TRBD2 (5 bases). Germline-derived CDR1 and CDR2 are MNHNS and SASEGT. Trimming took off 4 bases at V and 8 bases at J, with 9 bases between the two ends. This CDR3 has 11 amino acids. The CDR3 nucleotides are TGTGCCAGCAGTGCAACGGGGAAGCAGTACTTC. Amino acids: CASSATGKQYF.

This chain links TRBV30 with TRBJ2-5, with no clear D. CDR3 length: 13 residues. Looked up from germline, CDR1 is GTSNPN and CDR2 is SVGIG (reference sequence). V was shortened by 0 bases and J by 4 bases, with 9 bases between the two germline ends. Here the CDR3 reads CAWSVQTAETQYF. DNA for the CDR3: TGTGCCTGGAGTGTACAAACAGCAGAGACCCAGTACTTC.

The V and J genes are TRBV6-5 and TRBJ2-7; D remains unclear. Trimming removed 0 bases at V and 3 bases at J, with 12 bases between. The CDR3 is 15 amino acids. Germline CDR1 MNHEY, CDR2 SVGAGI. CDR3 coding DNA: TGTGCCAGCAGTTACTCCCCCAGAGGCCACTACGAGCAGTACTTC. Encoded protein: CASSYSPRGHYEQYF.

This clone was seen a handful of times. The chain combines TRBV6-4 with TRBJ1-1, with D unclear. The germline CDR1 and CDR2 sequences are MRHNA and SNTAGT. The V end lost 5 bases, the J end lost 4 bases, and 11 bases lay between the germline ends. CDR3 length: 13 amino acids. CDR3 DNA sequence: TGTGCCAGCAGTCCCGAGGAGGGCACTGAAGCTTTCTTT. It codes for CASSPEEGTEAFF.

This clone showed up just a few times. The chain is built from TRBV5-6 and TRBJ2-7; maybe TRBD1 (6 bases). Germline loops: CDR1 SGHDT, CDR2 YYEEEE. The V end lost 4 bases, the J end lost 11 bases, and 13 bases lay between the germline ends. This CDR3 contains 11 residues. CDR3 loop: CASSQGQIKYF. CDR3 sequence (DNA): TGTGCCAGCAGCCAGGGACAAATCAAGTACTTC.

The chain uses TRBV2 and TRBJ1-1; 9 bases line up with TRBD1. Germline loops: CDR1 SNHLY, CDR2 FYNNEI. The CDR3 covers 15 residues. V shed 5 bases, J shed 5 bases, and the junction held 9 bases outside the gene matches. CDR3 DNA: TGTGCCAGCAGTACATGGACAGGGGAGAAGACTGAAGCTTTCTTT. It encodes CASSTWTGEKTEAFF.

The J gene is TRBJ2-3, the V gene TRBV25-1; TRBD1 might be the D (6 bases). The CDR3 runs to 13 residues. The ends were cut back, 5 bases at V and 8 bases at J, with 14 bases in the middle. Per the germline V gene, CDR1 is MGHDK and CDR2 is SYGVNS. The CDR3 here is CASSFQGTVTQYF. DNA for the CDR3: TGTGCCAGCAGTTTTCAGGGGACGGTTACGCAGTATTTT.

This clone was detected a few times. The chain is built from TRBV6-6 and TRBJ2-3, with TRBD2 matching over 10 bases. The junction had 10 bases not matched to a gene; V was cut back by 7 bases and J by 6 bases. This CDR3 is 15 amino acids long. Germline-derived CDR1 and CDR2 are MNHNY and SVGAGI (reference sequence). In nucleotides, the CDR3 is TGTGCCAGCACCCTCCCTAGCGGGGGTTTGGATACGCAGTATTTT. Protein sequence: CASTLPSGGLDTQYF.

The chain links TRBV28 to TRBJ2-2; D is possibly TRBD1 (7 bases). This CDR3 comprises 15 residues. V was trimmed by 6 bases and J by 1 base, leaving 12 bases between them. The germline CDR1 and CDR2 sequences are MDHEN and SYDVKM. The CDR3: CASRRGQWNTGELFF. The CDR3 nucleotides read TGTGCCAGCAGGCGGGGACAGTGGAACACCGGGGAGCTGTTTTTT. Looking up the rest from reference TRBV28 and TRBJ2-2 gives the full variable domain: DVKVTQSSRYLVKRTGEKVFLECVQDMDHENMFWYRQDPGLGLRLIYFSYDVKMKEKGDIPEGYSVSREKKERFSLILESASTNQTSMYLCASRRGQWNTGELFFGEGSRLTVL.

The chain joins TRBV7-2 to TRBJ2-1, with 9 bases lining up with TRBD2. This CDR3 has 14 residues. Germline lookup yields CDR1 SGHTA and CDR2 FQGNSA. Unmatched junction bases numbered 6, after V lost 5 bases and J lost 7 bases. CDR3 sequence (DNA): TGTGCCAGCAGCGCAGGACTAGCGCTTAATGAGCAGTTCTTC. Amino acid sequence: CASSAGLALNEQFF.

The chain employs TRBV2 and TRBJ1-2; unclear D gene. The germline V gene encodes CDR1 SNHLY and CDR2 FYNNEI. The CDR3 spans 15 residues. Trimming pared 6 bases from V and 0 bases from J, leaving 14 bases between. CDR3 in DNA: TGTGCCAGCAGGGCCTACGGACTTCCTAACTATGGCTACACCTTC. Its protein is CASRAYGLPNYGYTF.